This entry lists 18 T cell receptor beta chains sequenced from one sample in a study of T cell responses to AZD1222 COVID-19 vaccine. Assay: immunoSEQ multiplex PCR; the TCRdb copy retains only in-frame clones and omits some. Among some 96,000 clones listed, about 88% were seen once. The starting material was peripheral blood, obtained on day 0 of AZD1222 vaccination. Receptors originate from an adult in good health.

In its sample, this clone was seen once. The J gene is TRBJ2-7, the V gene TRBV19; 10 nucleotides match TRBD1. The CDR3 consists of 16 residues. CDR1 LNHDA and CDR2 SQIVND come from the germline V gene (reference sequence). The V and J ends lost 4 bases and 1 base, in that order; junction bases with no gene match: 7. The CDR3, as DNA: TGTGCCAGTAGTAACAAGGGACAGGGGAATTCCTACGAGCAGTACTTC. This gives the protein CASSNKGQGNSYEQYF. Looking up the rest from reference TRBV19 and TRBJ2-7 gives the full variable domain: DGGITQSPKYLFRKEGQNVTLSCEQNLNHDAMYWYRQDPGQGLRLIYYSQIVNDFQKGDIAEGYSVSREKKESFPLTVTSAQKNPTAFYLCASSNKGQGNSYEQYFGPGTRLTVT.

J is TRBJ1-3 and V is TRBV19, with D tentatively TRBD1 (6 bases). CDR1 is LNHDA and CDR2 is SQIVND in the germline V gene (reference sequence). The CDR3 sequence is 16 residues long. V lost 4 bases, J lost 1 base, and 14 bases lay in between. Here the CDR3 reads CASSNPAGVSGNTIYF. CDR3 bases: TGTGCCAGTAGTAATCCCGCAGGGGTTTCTGGAAACACCATATATTTT.

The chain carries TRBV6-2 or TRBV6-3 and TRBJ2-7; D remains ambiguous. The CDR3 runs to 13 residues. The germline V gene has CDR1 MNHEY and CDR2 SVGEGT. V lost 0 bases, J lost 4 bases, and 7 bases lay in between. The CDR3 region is CASSYSHGYEQYF. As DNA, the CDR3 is TGTGCCAGCAGTTACTCACACGGTTACGAGCAGTACTTC.

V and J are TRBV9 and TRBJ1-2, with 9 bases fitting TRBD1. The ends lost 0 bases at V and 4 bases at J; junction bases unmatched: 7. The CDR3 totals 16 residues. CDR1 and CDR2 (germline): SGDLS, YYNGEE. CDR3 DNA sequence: TGTGCCAGCAGCGTAGATCGGGACAGGGAGAGCTATGGCTACACCTTC. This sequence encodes CASSVDRDRESYGYTF.

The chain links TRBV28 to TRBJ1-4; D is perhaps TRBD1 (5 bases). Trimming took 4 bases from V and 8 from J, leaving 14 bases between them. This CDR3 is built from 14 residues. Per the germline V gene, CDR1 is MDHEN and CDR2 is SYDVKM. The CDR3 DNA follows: TGTGCCAGCAGTTCGGGGCCAGGGCGAGAAAAACTGTTTTTT. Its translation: CASSSGPGREKLFF.

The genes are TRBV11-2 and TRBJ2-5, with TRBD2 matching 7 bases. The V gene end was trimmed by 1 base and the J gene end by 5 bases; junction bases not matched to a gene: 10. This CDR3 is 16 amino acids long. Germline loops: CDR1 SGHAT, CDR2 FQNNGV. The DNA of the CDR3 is TGTGCCAGCAGCTTAGGTTGGGCGGGAGCACTGGAGACCCAGTACTTC. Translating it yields CASSLGWAGALETQYF.

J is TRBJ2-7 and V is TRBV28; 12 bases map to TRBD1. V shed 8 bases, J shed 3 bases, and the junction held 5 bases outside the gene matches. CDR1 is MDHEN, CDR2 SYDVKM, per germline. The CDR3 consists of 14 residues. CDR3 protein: CASGGTGGDYEQYF. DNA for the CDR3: TGTGCCAGCGGGGGGACAGGGGGCGACTACGAGCAGTACTTC. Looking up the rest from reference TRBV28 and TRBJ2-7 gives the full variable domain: DVKVTQSSRYLVKRTGEKVFLECVQDMDHENMFWYRQDPGLGLRLIYFSYDVKMKEKGDIPEGYSVSREKKERFSLILESASTNQTSMYLCASGGTGGDYEQYFGPGTRLTVT.

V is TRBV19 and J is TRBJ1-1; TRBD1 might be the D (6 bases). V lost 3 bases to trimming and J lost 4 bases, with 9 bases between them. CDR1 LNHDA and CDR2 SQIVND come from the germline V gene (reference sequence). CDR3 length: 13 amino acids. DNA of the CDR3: TGTGCCAGTAGTATCGGGGGGCCCACTGAAGCTTTCTTT. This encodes CASSIGGPTEAFF.

The CDR3 loop is CASSFNPRTGHEQYF. The CDR3 DNA follows: TGTGCCAGCAGTTTCAACCCTCGGACAGGTCACGAGCAGTACTTC. The chain combines TRBV6-5 with TRBJ2-7; 7 bases are shared with TRBD1. Germline V gives CDR1 MNHEY, CDR2 SVGAGI. Trimming at V came to 4 bases and at J to 5 bases, leaving 11 bases not matched to a gene. The CDR3 contains 15 residues.

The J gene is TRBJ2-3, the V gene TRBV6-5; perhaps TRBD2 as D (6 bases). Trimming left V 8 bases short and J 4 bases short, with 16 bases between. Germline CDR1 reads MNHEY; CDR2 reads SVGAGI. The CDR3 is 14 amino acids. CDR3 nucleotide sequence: TGTGCCAGCGGATTTAGCGGAGCCCCAGATACGCAGTATTTT. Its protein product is CASGFSGAPDTQYF.

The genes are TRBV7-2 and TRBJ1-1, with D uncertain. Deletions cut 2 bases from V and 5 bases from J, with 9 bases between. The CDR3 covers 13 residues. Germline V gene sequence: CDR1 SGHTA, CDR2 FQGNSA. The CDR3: CASSLPGQTEAFF. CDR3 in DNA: TGTGCCAGCAGCTTACCGGGCCAAACTGAAGCTTTCTTT.

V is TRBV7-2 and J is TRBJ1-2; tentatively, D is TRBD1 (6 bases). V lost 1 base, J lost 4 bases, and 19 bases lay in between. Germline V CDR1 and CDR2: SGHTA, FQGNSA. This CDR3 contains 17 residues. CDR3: CASSLVGGRGPSYGYTF. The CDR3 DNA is TGTGCCAGCAGCTTAGTAGGGGGGAGGGGACCATCCTATGGCTACACCTTC. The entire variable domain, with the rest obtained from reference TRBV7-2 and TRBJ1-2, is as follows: GAGVSQSPSNKVTEKGKDVELRCDPISGHTALYWYRQSLGQGLEFLIYFQGNSAPDKSGLPSDRFSAERTGGSVSTLTIQRTQQEDSAVYLCASSLVGGRGPSYGYTFGSGTRLTVV.

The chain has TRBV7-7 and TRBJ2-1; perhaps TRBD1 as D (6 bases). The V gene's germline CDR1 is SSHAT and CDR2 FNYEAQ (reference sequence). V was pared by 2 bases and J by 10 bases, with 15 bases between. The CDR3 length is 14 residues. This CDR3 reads CASSLSLPTGEQFF. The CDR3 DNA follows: TGTGCCAGCAGCTTATCCCTACCGACAGGAGAGCAGTTCTTC.

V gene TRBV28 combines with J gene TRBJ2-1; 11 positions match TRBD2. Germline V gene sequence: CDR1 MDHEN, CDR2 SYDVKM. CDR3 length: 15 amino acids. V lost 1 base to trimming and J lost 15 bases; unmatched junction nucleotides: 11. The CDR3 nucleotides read TGTGCCAGCAGTTTATCCTTCGGCGTAGCGGGAGGGGGGTTCTTC. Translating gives CASSLSFGVAGGGFF.

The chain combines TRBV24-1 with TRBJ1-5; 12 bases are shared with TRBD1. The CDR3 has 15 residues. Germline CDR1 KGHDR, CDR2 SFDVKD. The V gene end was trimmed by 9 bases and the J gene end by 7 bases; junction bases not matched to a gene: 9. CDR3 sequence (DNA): TGTGCCACCGCCGTGGGGACAGGGGGCGGACAGCCCCAGCATTTT. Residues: CATAVGTGGGQPQHF.

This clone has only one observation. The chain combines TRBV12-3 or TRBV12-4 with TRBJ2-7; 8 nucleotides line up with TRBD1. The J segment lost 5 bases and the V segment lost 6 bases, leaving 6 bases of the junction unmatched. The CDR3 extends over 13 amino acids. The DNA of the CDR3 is TGTGCCAGCAGAGCGACAGGGGTACACGAGCAGTACTTC. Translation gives CASRATGVHEQYF.

DNA of the CDR3: TGTGCCAGCAGTGGGAGACTGACCTACAATGAGCAGTTCTTC. It yields the protein CASSGRLTYNEQFF. This chain uses TRBV2 with TRBJ2-1, with D hard to call. From germline, CDR1 is SNHLY and CDR2 FYNNEI. This CDR3 region has 14 residues. The V end was cut by 4 bases, the J end by 2 bases, with 9 bases between. Using reference TRBV2 and TRBJ2-1 for the parts outside the CDR3, the full variable domain is EPEVTQTPSHQVTQMGQEVILRCVPISNHLYFYWYRQILGQKVEFLVSFYNNEISEKSEIFDDQFSVERPDGSNFTLKIRSTKLEDSAMYFCASSGRLTYNEQFFGPGTRLTVL.

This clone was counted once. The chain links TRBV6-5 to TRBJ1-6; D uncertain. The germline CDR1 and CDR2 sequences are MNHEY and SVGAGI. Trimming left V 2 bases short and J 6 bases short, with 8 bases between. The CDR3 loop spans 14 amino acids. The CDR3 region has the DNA TGTGCCAGCAGTTACCGGGCTATTAATTCACCCCTCCACTTT. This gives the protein CASSYRAINSPLHF.